The clone carrying this T cell receptor beta chain has a handful of counts. Its antigen is as yet unknown. The record originates from a study of CD8 T cells in ankylosing spondylitis. TCRdb processed the 5' RACE reads anew with MiXCR; each CDR3 protein has one entry. Altogether about 800,000 distinct CDR3 sequences are present, about 11% being singletons, with the ten largest covering just over 0.5%. Whole-study findings and limits: Matched ankylosing spondylitis synovial fluid reportedly showed significant enrichment of disease-linked clones. There was a TCR beta motif, made of 7 to 9 highly homologous variants, that appeared characteristic of ankylosing spondylitis blood.

The CDR3 is 15 amino acids. V was cut by 4 bases and J by 5 bases, with 18 bases left in between. The germline gives CDR1 SGDLS, CDR2 YYNGEE. The origin of this receptor is a male donor with ankylosing spondylitis. The chain recombines TRBV9 with TRBJ2-5, with D perhaps matching TRBD1 (5 bases). The specimen was blood, either unsorted or a sorted T cell fraction (not recorded which). Here the CDR3 DNA reads TGTGCCAGCAGCCGGTCAGGGCGAGTTGAGGAGACCCAGTACTTC. Its translation: CASSRSGRVEETQYF.